These 11 T cell receptor beta chains came from one sample sequenced in a study of T-cell memory formation after mild COVID-19. MiXCR, applied by TCRdb to the 5' RACE reads, yields one record per CDR3 protein. The repertoire has 140,000 or so distinct CDR3 sequences, 11% to 15% of them found once; the top ten carry about 30%. The sequenced sample was PBMCs or a T cell subset sorted from them (not recorded which). The origin of the receptors is an adult woman who had mild COVID-19 (a few samples of this study predate the infection). Cell type and time point are not known.

V and J are TRBV7-6 and TRBJ2-3, with 7 bases aligning to TRBD2. The germline gives CDR1 SGHVS, CDR2 FNYEAQ. CDR3 length: 15 residues. V trimming: 0 bases; J trimming: 4 bases; junction bases outside the gene matches: 4. This CDR3 reads CASSLAGGPPDTQYF. The CDR3 DNA follows: TGTGCCAGCAGCTTAGCGGGAGGGCCTCCAGATACGCAGTATTTT.

The V gene is TRBV4-2, the J gene TRBJ1-1; the D is unclear. Germline V gene data show CDR1 as LGHNA and CDR2 as YNFKEQ. The CDR3 runs to 14 residues. Trimming left V 1 base short and J 6 bases short, with 12 bases between. In DNA, the CDR3 is TGTGCCAGCAGCCAAGGTGAGGTTTTAGCTGAAGCTTTCTTT. It is translated as CASSQGEVLAEAFF.

This clonotype appeared a few times. The V gene is TRBV20-1, the J gene TRBJ2-7; D is possibly TRBD2 (7 bases). This CDR3 is 15 amino acids long. With 0 bases removed from V and 4 bases from J, the gap between germline ends came to 16 bases. Germline V CDR1 and CDR2: DFQATT, SNEGSKA (reference sequence). In DNA form, the CDR3 reads TGCAGTGCTAGAGAAGGTTGGGGGGGCTTGTACGAGCAGTACTTC. Protein product: CSAREGWGGLYEQYF.

This clonotype was observed a few times. The chain employs TRBV24-1 and TRBJ1-2, with TRBD1 as a possible D gene (5 bases). V shed 4 bases and J shed 7 bases, with 9 bases lying between them. Germline V lookup: CDR1 KGHDR, CDR2 SFDVKD. The CDR3 loop spans 12 amino acids. The CDR3 bases are TGTGCCACCAGTGACCCAGGGAGTGGCTACACCTTC. Protein: CATSDPGSGYTF.

This clonotype was recorded a few times. The chain employs TRBV29-1 and TRBJ2-1, with TRBD2 matching 8 bases. J was trimmed by 7 bases and V by 2 bases; bases with no gene match: 10. The germline V gene encodes CDR1 SQVTM and CDR2 ANQGSEA. The CDR3 extends over 15 amino acids. Here the CDR3 DNA reads TGCAGCGTTGAACGTCTGGGCGGGGGGTCAAATGAGCAGTTCTTC. This translates into CSVERLGGGSNEQFF.

The chain carries TRBV6-4 and TRBJ2-3, with 7 bases identical to TRBD2. CDR3 length equals 15 residues. CDR1 is MRHNA and CDR2 is SNTAGT in the germline V gene. V shed 3 bases and J 2 bases; nucleotides not matched to a gene: 5. As DNA, the CDR3 is TGTGCCAGCAGTGAAGAAGCGGGATTCACAGATACGCAGTATTTT. Its protein product is CASSEEAGFTDTQYF.

This clonotype appeared a few times. This chain uses TRBV29-1 with TRBJ2-1; 8 bases align to TRBD2. J gave up 9 bases and V 3 bases, and 7 bases lay outside the gene matches. The length of the CDR3 is 13 residues. Germline V gives CDR1 SQVTM, CDR2 ANQGSEA. The CDR3 nucleotides are TGCAGCGTTGACTCTTCGGGAGGGGGTGAGCAGTTCTTC. Protein product: CSVDSSGGGEQFF.

This clonotype has only a few counts. This rearrangement joins TRBV29-1 to TRBJ2-7; perhaps D is TRBD1 or TRBD2 (5 bases each). V was clipped by 8 bases and J by 3 bases, with 20 bases between them. The CDR3 extends over 14 amino acids. Looked up from germline, CDR1 is SQVTM and CDR2 is ANQGSEA. In DNA form, the CDR3 reads TGCAGCCCGAAAACCCGGGGACGGAGCTACGAGCAGTACTTC. Encoded protein: CSPKTRGRSYEQYF.

The chain uses TRBV20-1 and TRBJ1-2; 10 nucleotides align to TRBD1. Germline values: CDR1 DFQATT, CDR2 SNEGSKA (reference sequence). The CDR3 length is 14 residues. The V segment lost 6 bases and the J segment 3 bases; nucleotides outside the gene matches: 7. The CDR3 loop reads CSASKGQGDYGYTF. The CDR3 DNA reads as TGCAGTGCGAGCAAAGGACAGGGGGACTATGGCTACACCTTC.

This chain connects TRBV10-3 to TRBJ2-3; D remains ambiguous. CDR1 is ENHRY and CDR2 is SYGVKD in the germline V gene. The V and J ends lost 2 bases and 5 bases respectively, with 11 bases between them. This CDR3 spans 14 amino acids. Here the CDR3 DNA reads TGTGCCATCAGTGAGGAGTTCGTGGTAGATACGCAGTATTTT. Translating gives CAISEEFVVDTQYF.

Only a few counts were recorded for this clonotype. This chain links TRBV9 with TRBJ2-1; D is possibly TRBD1 or TRBD2 (5 bases each). V was shortened by 4 bases and J by 4 bases, with 15 bases between the two germline ends. Germline V gene sequence: CDR1 SGDLS, CDR2 YYNGEE. This CDR3 is built from 15 residues. CDR3 DNA: TGTGCCAGCAGCCCGCCCGGGGCTCTTTACAATGAGCAGTTCTTC. Translated: CASSPPGALYNEQFF.